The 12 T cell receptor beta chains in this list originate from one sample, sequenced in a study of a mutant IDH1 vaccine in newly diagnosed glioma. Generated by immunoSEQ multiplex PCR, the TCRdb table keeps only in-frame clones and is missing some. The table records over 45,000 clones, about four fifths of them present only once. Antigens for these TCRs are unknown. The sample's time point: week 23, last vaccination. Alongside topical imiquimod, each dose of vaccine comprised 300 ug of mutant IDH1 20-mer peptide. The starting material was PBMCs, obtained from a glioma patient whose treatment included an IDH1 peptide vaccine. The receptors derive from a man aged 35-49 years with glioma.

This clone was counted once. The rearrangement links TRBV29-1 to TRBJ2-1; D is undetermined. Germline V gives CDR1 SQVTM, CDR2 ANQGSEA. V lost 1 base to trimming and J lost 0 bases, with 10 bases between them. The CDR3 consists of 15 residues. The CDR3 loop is CSVEVGWSSYNEQFF. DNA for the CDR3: TGCAGCGTTGAAGTGGGGTGGAGCTCCTACAATGAGCAGTTCTTC.

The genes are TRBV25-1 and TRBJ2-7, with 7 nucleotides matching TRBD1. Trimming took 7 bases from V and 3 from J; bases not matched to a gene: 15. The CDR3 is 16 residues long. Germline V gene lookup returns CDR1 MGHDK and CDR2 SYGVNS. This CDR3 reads CASNQPPGTGDYEQYF. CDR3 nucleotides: TGTGCCAGCAACCAACCCCCGGGAACAGGGGACTACGAGCAGTACTTC.

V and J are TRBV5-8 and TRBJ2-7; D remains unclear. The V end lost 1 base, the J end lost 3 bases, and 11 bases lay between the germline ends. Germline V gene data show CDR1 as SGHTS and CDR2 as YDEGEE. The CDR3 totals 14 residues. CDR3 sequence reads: CASSLRQAFYEQYF. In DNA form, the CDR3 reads TGTGCCAGCAGCTTGCGTCAGGCCTTCTACGAGCAGTACTTC.

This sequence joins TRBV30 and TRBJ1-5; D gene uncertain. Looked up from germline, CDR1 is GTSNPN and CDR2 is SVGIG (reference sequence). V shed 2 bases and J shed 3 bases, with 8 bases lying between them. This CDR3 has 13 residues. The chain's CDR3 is CAWSSGNNQPQHF. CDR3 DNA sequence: TGTGCCTGGAGTAGTGGGAACAATCAGCCCCAGCATTTT.

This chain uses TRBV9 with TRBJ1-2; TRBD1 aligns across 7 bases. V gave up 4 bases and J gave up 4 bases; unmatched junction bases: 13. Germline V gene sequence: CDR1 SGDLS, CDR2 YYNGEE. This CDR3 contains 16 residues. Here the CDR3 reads CASSREVDGTVYGYTF. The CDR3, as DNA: TGTGCCAGCAGCCGAGAAGTCGACGGGACAGTCTATGGCTACACCTTC.

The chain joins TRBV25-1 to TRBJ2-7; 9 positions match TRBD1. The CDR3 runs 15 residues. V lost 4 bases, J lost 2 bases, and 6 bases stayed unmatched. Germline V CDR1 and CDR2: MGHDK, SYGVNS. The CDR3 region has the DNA TGTGCCAGCAGTGCTGAGGGACAGGGCCCCTACGAGCAGTACTTC. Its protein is CASSAEGQGPYEQYF.

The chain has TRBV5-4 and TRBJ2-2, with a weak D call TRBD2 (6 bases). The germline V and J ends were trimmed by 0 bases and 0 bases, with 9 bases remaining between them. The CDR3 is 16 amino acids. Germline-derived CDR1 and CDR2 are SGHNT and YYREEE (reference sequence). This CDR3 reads CASSLGGTANTGELFF. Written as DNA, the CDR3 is TGTGCCAGCAGCTTGGGAGGGACTGCGAACACCGGGGAGCTGTTTTTT.

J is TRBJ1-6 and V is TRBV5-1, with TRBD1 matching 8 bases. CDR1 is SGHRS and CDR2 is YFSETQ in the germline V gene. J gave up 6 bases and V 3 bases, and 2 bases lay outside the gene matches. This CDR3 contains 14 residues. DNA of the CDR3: TGCGCCAGCAGCTCGGACAGGGTTAATTCACCCCTCCACTTT. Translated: CASSSDRVNSPLHF.

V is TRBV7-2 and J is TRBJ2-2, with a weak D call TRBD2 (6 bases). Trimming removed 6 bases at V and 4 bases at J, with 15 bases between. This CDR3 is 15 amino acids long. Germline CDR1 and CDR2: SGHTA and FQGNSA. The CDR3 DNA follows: TGTGCCAGCAGACCGGGAGCCGAGGGCACCGGGGAGCTGTTTTTT. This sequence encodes CASRPGAEGTGELFF.

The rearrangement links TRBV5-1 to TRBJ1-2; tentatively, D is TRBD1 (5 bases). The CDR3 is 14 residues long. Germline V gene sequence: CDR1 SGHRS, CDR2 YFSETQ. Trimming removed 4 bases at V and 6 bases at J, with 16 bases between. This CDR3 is CASSQAQGLDGYTF. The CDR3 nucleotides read TGCGCCAGCAGCCAGGCCCAGGGACTTGATGGCTACACCTTC.

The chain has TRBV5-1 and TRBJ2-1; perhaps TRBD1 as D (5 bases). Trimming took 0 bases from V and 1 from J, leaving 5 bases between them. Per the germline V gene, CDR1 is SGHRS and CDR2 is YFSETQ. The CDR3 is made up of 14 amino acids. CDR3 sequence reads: CASSLGQSYNEQFF. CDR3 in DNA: TGCGCCAGCAGCTTGGGACAGTCCTACAATGAGCAGTTCTTC.

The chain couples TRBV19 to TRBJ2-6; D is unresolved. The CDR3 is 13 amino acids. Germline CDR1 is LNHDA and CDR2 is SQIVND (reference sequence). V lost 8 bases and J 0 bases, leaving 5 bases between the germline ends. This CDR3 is CASHHSGANVLTF. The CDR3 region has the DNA TGTGCCAGTCATCACTCTGGGGCCAACGTCCTGACTTTC.